The rows below give T cell receptor beta chains drawn from one sample of a study of blood T cells in healthy people across ages. Using its own MiXCR run on the 5' RACE reads, TCRdb lists one record per CDR3 protein. The sample has about 640,000 distinct CDR3 sequences, under 65% seen once. Sequencing was performed on blood. These TCRs come from a man aged 60-69 years in good health. Each CDR3 is given with its conserved first and last residue. D genes are given only for firm matches. The size entry is marked missing in some rows and otherwise reads once, few, many or a size class.

CDR3aa	CDR3nt	j_gene	len	d_gene	abundance	v_gene
CSASRQVFHEQYF	TGCAGTGCTAGTAGGCAGGTTTTTCACGAGCAGTACTTC	TRBJ2-7	13	-	-	TRBV20-1
CASSQEGTAYNEQFF	TGCGCCAGCAGCCAAGAAGGGACAGCTTACAATGAGCAGTTCTTC	TRBJ2-1	15	TRBD1	-	TRBV4-1
CASSERGRAGIPVQYF	TGCGCCAGCAGTGAGCGGGGACGAGCGGGGATTCCGGTTCAGTACTTC	TRBJ2-7	16	TRBD2	-	TRBV10-1
CASSQEGRDTQYF	TGCGCCAGCAGCCAAGAAGGCCGCGATACGCAGTATTTT	TRBJ2-3	13	-	few	TRBV4-1
CASSLDRLYGYTF	TGCGCCAGCAGCTTGGACAGGCTGTATGGCTACACCTTC	TRBJ1-2	13	-	few	TRBV5-1
CASTPGTVYGYTF	TGTGCCAGCACCCCAGGGACAGTCTATGGCTACACCTTC	TRBJ1-2	13	TRBD1	-	TRBV7-2
CSARPGQGVADTQYF	TGCAGTGCTAGGCCGGGACAGGGTGTTGCAGATACGCAGTATTTT	TRBJ2-3	15	TRBD1	-	TRBV20-1
CASSYSWGVDTDTQYF	TGTGCCAGCAGTTACTCATGGGGAGTCGACACAGATACGCAGTATTTT	TRBJ2-3	16	-	-	TRBV6-2/TRBV6-3
CSARDRAEQYF	TGCAGTGCTAGAGATCGGGCGGAGCAGTACTTC	TRBJ2-5	11	-	-	TRBV20-1
CSAMKPRQGSYEQYF	TGCAGTGCTATGAAACCTCGACAGGGCTCCTACGAGCAGTACTTC	TRBJ2-7	15	TRBD1	-	TRBV20-1
CASSSPTAEQYF	TGTGCCAGCAGTTCCCCGACGGCCGAGCAGTACTTC	TRBJ2-7	12	-	-	TRBV28
CSAPGLAANEQFF	TGCAGTGCCCCTGGACTAGCAGCTAATGAGCAGTTCTTC	TRBJ2-1	13	TRBD2	few	TRBV20-1
CSANRGRTDMQYF	TGCAGCGCAAACAGGGGGCGCACAGATATGCAGTATTTT	TRBJ2-3	13	TRBD1	-	TRBV29-1
CASSFPEGIYGYTF	TGTGCCAGCAGTTTCCCGGAGGGTATCTATGGCTACACCTTC	TRBJ1-2	14	-	-	TRBV12-3/TRBV12-4
CASSLVEQNTDTQYF	TGTGCCAGCAGCTTAGTGGAGCAGAACACAGATACGCAGTATTTT	TRBJ2-3	15	-	-	TRBV7-8
CASSYPSGVGDTQYF	TGCGCCAGCAGCTATCCCTCGGGGGTAGGAGATACGCAGTATTTT	TRBJ2-3	15	-	-	TRBV4-1
CSARGPRGLNEQFF	TGCAGTGCTAGGGGCCCCCGGGGCCTCAATGAGCAGTTCTTC	TRBJ2-1	14	-	-	TRBV20-1
CSARGGRWGYEQYF	TGCAGTGCTAGGGGAGGCAGGTGGGGCTACGAGCAGTACTTC	TRBJ2-7	14	-	-	TRBV20-1
CSASGRGGREQFF	TGCAGTGCTAGTGGACGGGGGGGCCGTGAGCAGTTCTTC	TRBJ2-1	13	TRBD2	few	TRBV20-1
CASSQVTGGFDEQFF	TGCGCCAGCAGCCAAGTGACAGGGGGTTTTGATGAGCAGTTCTTC	TRBJ2-1	15	TRBD1	-	TRBV4-1
CASSFLPGRVYGYTF	TGTGCCAGCAGTTTTCTACCGGGCAGAGTCTATGGCTACACCTTC	TRBJ1-2	15	-	once	TRBV28
CSASPSGGADTQYF	TGCAGTGCTAGCCCTAGCGGGGGGGCAGATACGCAGTATTTT	TRBJ2-3	14	TRBD2	-	TRBV20-1
CASSMRVEQYF	TGTGCCAGCAGCATGCGGGTTGAGCAGTACTTC	TRBJ2-7	11	-	-	TRBV21-1
CASSPDSGGYNEQFF	TGTGCCAGCAGCCCAGACAGCGGGGGGTACAATGAGCAGTTCTTC	TRBJ2-1	15	TRBD2	-	TRBV9
CASSLGYNTEAFF	TGTGCCAGCAGCTTAGGTTATAACACTGAAGCTTTCTTT	TRBJ1-1	13	-	-	TRBV7-2
CASSGLTSSQETQYF	TGTGCCAGCAGCGGCCTTACTAGTTCGCAAGAGACCCAGTACTTC	TRBJ2-5	15	-	-	TRBV2
CASSLLAGGGWETQYF	TGTGCCAGCAGCCTACTAGCGGGGGGCGGGTGGGAGACCCAGTACTTC	TRBJ2-5	16	TRBD2	few	TRBV4-2
CSARGPPRRTRSEGNEQFF	TGCAGTGCTAGAGGCCCTCCCCGTCGGACTAGAAGTGAGGGGAATGAGCAGTTCTTC	TRBJ2-1	19	TRBD2	once	TRBV20-1
CASIADLLQETQYF	TGTGCCAGCATAGCGGACCTACTCCAAGAGACCCAGTACTTC	TRBJ2-5	14	-	few	TRBV6-6
CASSDPPGDYEQYF	TGTGCCAGCAGTGACCCTCCAGGGGACTACGAGCAGTACTTC	TRBJ2-7	14	-	few	TRBV6-2/TRBV6-3
CASSLEAGPYEQYF	TGTGCCAGCAGCTTGGAGGCAGGGCCCTACGAGCAGTACTTC	TRBJ2-7	14	-	few	TRBV5-6
CSARAIAGGQKTQYF	TGCAGTGCTAGGGCGATAGCGGGGGGCCAAAAGACCCAGTACTTC	TRBJ2-5	15	TRBD2	few	TRBV20-1
CASSDTENSPLHF	TGTGCCAGCAGTGACACGGAGAATTCACCCCTCCACTTT	TRBJ1-6	13	-	-	TRBV6-6
CSAGDGASGFYNSPLHF	TGCAGTGCTGGAGATGGGGCATCAGGGTTCTATAATTCACCCCTCCACTTT	TRBJ1-6	17	-	-	TRBV20-1
CASSAADGYEQYF	TGTGCCAGCTCAGCGGCTGATGGATACGAGCAGTACTTC	TRBJ2-7	13	-	few	TRBV18
CASSLGPSGGLVPREQYF	TGTGCCAGCAGCTTGGGACCTAGCGGGGGGCTCGTTCCACGCGAGCAGTACTTC	TRBJ2-7	18	TRBD2	-	TRBV7-2
CASSQDLQSENIQYF	TGTGCCAGCAGCCAAGATCTACAGAGTGAAAACATTCAGTACTTC	TRBJ2-4	15	-	-	TRBV4-2
CSARAPHEGRAEAFF	TGCAGTGCTAGAGCCCCCCATGAGGGACGGGCTGAAGCTTTCTTT	TRBJ1-1	15	-	-	TRBV20-1
CASSPPGTGSGNEQFF	TGTGCCAGCAGTCCACCCGGGACAGGGTCGGGCAATGAGCAGTTCTTC	TRBJ2-1	16	TRBD1	-	TRBV12-3/TRBV12-4
CSAGGQGARGNQPQHF	TGCAGTGCTGGTGGGCAGGGGGCGCGGGGCAATCAGCCCCAGCATTTT	TRBJ1-5	16	TRBD1	-	TRBV20-1
CASSQDAGGVYGYTF	TGTGCCAGCAGCCAAGATGCCGGGGGCGTCTATGGCTACACCTTC	TRBJ1-2	15	-	-	TRBV3-1
CASSLVTGPSGYEQYF	TGTGCCAGCAGCTTAGTAACGGGGCCATCCGGCTACGAGCAGTACTTC	TRBJ2-7	16	-	-	TRBV7-8
CASSLSPRGGKNIQYF	TGCGCCAGCAGCCTTTCCCCCAGGGGAGGCAAAAACATTCAGTACTTC	TRBJ2-4	16	-	few	TRBV4-1
CASTRGVGNEKLFF	TGCGCCAGCACCCGTGGGGTCGGGAATGAAAAACTGTTTTTT	TRBJ1-4	14	-	-	TRBV4-1
CATTKLAGGYNEQFF	TGTGCCACCACTAAACTAGCGGGGGGATACAATGAGCAGTTCTTC	TRBJ2-1	15	TRBD2	-	TRBV6-5
CASRPRDGGTEAFF	TGTGCCAGCAGGCCGCGGGACGGGGGCACTGAAGCTTTCTTT	TRBJ1-1	14	-	few	TRBV6-6
CASSNGTGATDTQYF	TGTGCCAGCAGCAATGGGACAGGGGCAACAGATACGCAGTATTTT	TRBJ2-3	15	TRBD1	-	TRBV12-3/TRBV12-4
CASGRQGPGYEQYF	TGTGCTAGTGGGCGACAGGGACCCGGCTACGAGCAGTACTTC	TRBJ2-7	14	TRBD1	-	TRBV12-5
CASSSRISGANVLTF	TGTGCCAGCTCTTCACGGATCTCTGGGGCCAACGTCCTGACTTTC	TRBJ2-6	15	-	-	TRBV18
CASSQGEAMEGQFF	TGTGCCAGCAGCCAGGGAGAGGCTATGGAGGGGCAGTTCTTC	TRBJ2-1	14	-	-	TRBV4-2
CASSWGRRETQYF	TGTGCCAGCAGTTGGGGGCGGCGTGAGACCCAGTACTTC	TRBJ2-5	13	-	few	TRBV12-3/TRBV12-4
CASSPGTTAQGNYGYTF	TGCGCCAGCAGTCCCGGAACAACTGCACAGGGGAACTATGGCTACACCTTC	TRBJ1-2	17	TRBD1	-	TRBV5-1
CASSEYKAGETQYF	TGTGCCAGCAGTGAATATAAGGCCGGGGAGACCCAGTACTTC	TRBJ2-5	14	-	-	TRBV25-1
CASSLGGAVRNEQFF	TGCGCCAGCAGTCTCGGGGGGGCTGTGCGGAATGAGCAGTTCTTC	TRBJ2-1	15	TRBD2	once	TRBV5-1
CASILNGAGGLNEQFF	TGTGCCAGCATCCTAAATGGGGCGGGGGGGCTCAATGAGCAGTTCTTC	TRBJ2-1	16	TRBD2	-	TRBV12-3/TRBV12-4
CSTKTGGAGGYTF	TGCAGCACCAAAACAGGGGGAGCAGGCGGCTACACCTTC	TRBJ1-2	13	TRBD1	few	TRBV29-1
CASSLGFAGYTF	TGTGCCAGCAGTCTTGGATTCGCCGGCTACACCTTC	TRBJ1-2	12	-	-	TRBV3-1